The source of this T cell receptor beta chain is a study of blood T cell repertoires in COVID-19. Study overall: Material from acute and convalescent COVID-19 was sourced from the United States, Italy and Spain. Sources were T cells, B-cell-depleted T cells, or PBMCs; the material itself was cDNA or gDNA.

Sequenced by immunoSEQ multiplex PCR; TCRdb stores in-frame clones only, minus some. The sample has a few hundred thousand clones, roughly 85% seen once. The age range of participants was about 18 to 89 years, with residence in around 22 US areas. Recovered participants had two consecutive negative NP/OP PCR tests, healthcare professional clearance, or symptom resolution. Germline CDR1 reads ENHRY; CDR2 reads SYGVKD. J gave up 2 bases and V 7 bases, and 5 bases lay outside the gene matches. The CDR3 spans 14 residues. This TCR derives from a man aged 25-45 years who had recovered from COVID-19. The sequencing sample was made of PBMCs or T cells enriched from blood (not recorded which). The chain has TRBV10-3 and TRBJ2-7; 10 bases line up with TRBD2. The CDR3 region is CAITSTSGPYEQYF. The CDR3 DNA follows: TGTGCCATCACCTCGACTAGCGGGCCCTACGAGCAGTACTTC.